The clone carrying this T cell receptor beta chain was seen ten or more times. Its target is not known. Using its own MiXCR run on the 5' RACE reads, TCRdb lists one record per CDR3 protein. The sample includes some 130,000 distinct CDR3 sequences, 6% to 8.5% of them seen just once. These data come from a study of CD8 T cells in ankylosing spondylitis. General study findings and limits: Significantly higher representation of disease-linked clones was reported for matched ankylosing spondylitis synovial fluid.

Trimming removed 5 bases from V and 3 bases from J, with 10 bases in between. The CDR3 totals 14 residues. Germline assignment: CDR1 SGHVS and CDR2 FQNEAQ. The chain employs TRBV7-8 and TRBJ2-2; D unclear. The sequence was obtained from a female donor with ankylosing spondylitis or in good health (not recorded which). Input material: blood, either unsorted or a sorted T cell fraction (not recorded which). The CDR3 loop is CASSPWLDTGELFF. CDR3 coding DNA: TGTGCCAGCAGCCCGTGGTTGGACACCGGGGAGCTGTTTTTT.